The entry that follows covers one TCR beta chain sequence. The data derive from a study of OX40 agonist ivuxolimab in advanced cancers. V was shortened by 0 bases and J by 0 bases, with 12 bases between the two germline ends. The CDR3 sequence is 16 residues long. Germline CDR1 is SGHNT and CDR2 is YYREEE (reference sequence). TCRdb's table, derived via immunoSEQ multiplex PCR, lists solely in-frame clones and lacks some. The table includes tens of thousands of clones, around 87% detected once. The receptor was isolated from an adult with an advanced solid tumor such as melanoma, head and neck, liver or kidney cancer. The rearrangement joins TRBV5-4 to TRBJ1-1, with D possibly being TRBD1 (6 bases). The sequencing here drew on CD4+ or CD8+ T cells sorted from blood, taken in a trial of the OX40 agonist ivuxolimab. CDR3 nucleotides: TGTGCCAGCAGCTTGGCCCTTCAGGGGTTGAACACTGAAGCTTTCTTT. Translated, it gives CASSLALQGLNTEAFF.